This is a list of T cell receptor beta chains from one sample in a study of cytomegalovirus exposure and HLA in healthy donors. TCRdb's table, derived via immunoSEQ multiplex PCR, lists solely in-frame clones and lacks some. This sample has around 62,000 clones, with under 80% found just once. Sequenced: PBMCs. The origin of the receptors is a male donor in good health and CMV-seropositive. The CDR3 runs from the conserved cysteine through the conserved F or W. A D gene is named only where the DNA matches it firmly. Size is omitted from some rows. Given values are once, few, many or a class for expanded clones.

d_call clone_size j_call v_call cdr3_aa cdr3_nt
TRBD1 - TRBJ1-1 TRBV18 CASSRNRGGNTEAFF TGTGCCAGCTCACGAAACAGGGGGGGGAACACTGAAGCTTTCTTT
- - TRBJ1-5 TRBV7-9 CASSLEQGNQPQHF TGTGCCAGCAGCTTAGAACAGGGTAATCAGCCCCAGCATTTT
TRBD1 - TRBJ1-2 TRBV4-1 CASSQDIGTGGLNGYTF TGCGCCAGCAGCCAAGATATTGGGACAGGGGGCCTGAATGGCTACACCTTC
- - TRBJ1-1 TRBV30 CAWSRTGGWAEAFF TGTGCCTGGAGTAGAACCGGGGGGTGGGCTGAAGCTTTCTTT
TRBD1 few TRBJ1-2 TRBV7-9 CASSSPGQAHGYGYTF TGTGCCAGCAGCTCTCCGGGACAGGCTCACGGCTATGGCTACACCTTC
- - TRBJ2-3 TRBV9 CASSVSVESTDTQYF TGTGCCAGCAGCGTTAGCGTCGAGAGCACAGATACGCAGTATTTT
- once TRBJ2-7 TRBV6-5 CASSYSAGAHEQYF TGTGCCAGCAGTTACTCGGCGGGGGCCCACGAGCAGTACTTC
TRBD1 - TRBJ1-2 TRBV13 CASSRIRDRGLYGYTF TGTGCCAGCAGCAGAATCCGGGACAGGGGCCTCTATGGCTACACCTTC
TRBD1 - TRBJ1-3 TRBV2 CASSSGPGGSSGNTIYF TGTGCCAGCAGTTCAGGGCCAGGGGGCTCCTCTGGAAACACCATATATTTT
TRBD1 - TRBJ1-2 TRBV5-4 CASSSLDRGYGYTF TGTGCCAGCAGCTCGCTGGACAGGGGCTATGGCTACACCTTC
TRBD1 - TRBJ1-2 TRBV5-1 CASGTGSIYGYTF TGCGCCAGTGGGACAGGTTCTATCTATGGCTACACCTTC
- few TRBJ1-1 TRBV5-6 CASSFGESPATEAFF TGTGCCAGCAGTTTTGGGGAGAGCCCCGCGACTGAAGCTTTCTTT
TRBD2 - TRBJ2-5 TRBV7-2 CASRYSLAGGETQYF TGTGCCAGCAGATACAGTCTAGCGGGGGGAGAGACCCAGTACTTC
TRBD1 - TRBJ2-7 TRBV5-1 CASSLPGGYEQYF TGCGCCAGCAGCTTGCCAGGGGGCTACGAGCAGTACTTC
TRBD2 - TRBJ2-5 TRBV7-8 CASSPQTSGALRETQYF TGTGCCAGCAGCCCACAGACTAGCGGGGCCCTAAGGGAGACCCAGTACTTC
TRBD1 few TRBJ2-2 TRBV5-1 CASSWTGGQTGELFF TGCGCCAGCAGCTGGACAGGGGGTCAGACCGGGGAGCTGTTTTTT
- - TRBJ1-3 TRBV12-5 CASGLLPSDTYGNTIYF TGTGCTAGTGGTTTACTACCCTCGGACACCTATGGAAACACCATATATTTT
TRBD1 - TRBJ2-5 TRBV6-1 CASKPDRAVGETQYF TGTGCCAGCAAGCCTGACAGGGCGGTGGGAGAGACCCAGTACTTC
TRBD2 few TRBJ2-5 TRBV28 CASSITSGGQETQYF TGTGCCAGCAGTATTACTAGCGGGGGGCAAGAGACCCAGTACTTC
- - TRBJ2-2 TRBV25-1 CASSAAGAAGELFF TGTGCCAGCAGTGCTGCGGGGGCGGCCGGGGAGCTGTTTTTT
- - TRBJ2-1 TRBV6-1 CASSEALYGSYNEQFF TGTGCCAGCAGTGAAGCTCTCTACGGGTCGTACAATGAGCAGTTCTTC
TRBD1 few TRBJ2-2 TRBV14 CASSRHQGAGELFF TGTGCCAGCAGCCGACACCAGGGGGCCGGGGAGCTGTTTTTT
TRBD1 - TRBJ1-1 TRBV28 CASRTPGQGITEAFF TGTGCCAGCAGGACACCGGGACAGGGGATAACTGAAGCTTTCTTT
- - TRBJ2-1 TRBV4-3 CASSQDGGGRGEQFF TGCGCCAGCAGCCAAGATGGCGGGGGCCGGGGTGAGCAGTTCTTC
- few TRBJ2-1 TRBV14 CASSLRQLYNEQFF TGTGCCAGCAGCCTCCGACAGCTTTACAATGAGCAGTTCTTC
TRBD2 once TRBJ2-3 TRBV18 CASSAPGLAKDTQYF TGTGCCAGCTCAGCTCCGGGACTAGCGAAAGATACGCAGTATTTT
- - TRBJ1-4 TRBV11-2 CASSFSSPATNEKLFF TGTGCCAGCAGCTTTAGTAGCCCGGCAACTAATGAAAAACTGTTTTTT
TRBD1 once TRBJ1-2 TRBV19 CASSPGQGRWYGYTF TGTGCCAGTAGTCCCGGACAGGGGCGATGGTATGGCTACACCTTC
- - TRBJ1-4 TRBV7-9 CASSRGEKLNEKLFF TGTGCCAGCAGTCGAGGCGAAAAGCTGAATGAAAAACTGTTTTTT
- once TRBJ1-3 TRBV27 CASSSQGFGNTIYF TGTGCCAGCAGTTCCCAGGGTTTCGGAAACACCATATATTTT
- - TRBJ2-5 TRBV28 CASSPPSWGDQETQYF TGTGCCAGCAGTCCTCCCTCATGGGGGGACCAAGAGACCCAGTACTTC
TRBD2 - TRBJ2-3 TRBV7-2 CASSSPAGGPKNTQYF TGTGCCAGCAGCTCACCAGCGGGGGGGCCCAAAAATACGCAGTATTTT
- once TRBJ1-1 TRBV5-1 CASSLAGTRHTEAFF TGCGCCAGCAGCTTGGCCGGGACAAGACACACTGAAGCTTTCTTT
- few TRBJ2-1 TRBV7-2 CASSFVPTGYNEQFF TGTGCCAGCAGCTTCGTCCCTACAGGGTACAATGAGCAGTTCTTC
- - TRBJ2-7 TRBV2 CASSEAPGRREQYF TGTGCCAGCAGTGAAGCCCCCGGCAGGCGCGAGCAGTACTTC
- once TRBJ1-1 TRBV4-3 CASRPPPGGVDTEAFF TGCGCCAGCAGACCCCCCCCTGGGGGCGTTGACACTGAAGCTTTCTTT
TRBD1 - TRBJ1-2 TRBV18 CASSTTGTGVVGYTF TGTGCCAGCTCAACGACCGGGACAGGGGTGGTTGGCTACACCTTC
- - TRBJ2-5 TRBV30 CAWSVIMTDQETQYF TGTGCCTGGAGTGTAATAATGACAGACCAAGAGACCCAGTACTTC
TRBD1 - TRBJ1-1 TRBV6-5 CASSTLQGARSSFF TGTGCCAGCAGTACCTTACAGGGGGCGCGGAGTTCATTCTTT
- once TRBJ2-5 TRBV11-2 CASSLNPRETQYF TGTGCCAGCAGCTTAAACCCCAGGGAGACCCAGTACTTC
- - TRBJ2-7 TRBV18 CASSQGPSYEQYF TGTGCCAGCTCCCAGGGCCCCTCCTACGAGCAGTACTTC
- - TRBJ1-5 TRBV28 CASSLSTGPRTQHF TGTGCCAGCAGTTTATCGACAGGACCCCGGACCCAGCATTTT
TRBD1 - TRBJ1-6 TRBV7-2 CASSSTGGGSYNSPLHF TGTGCCAGCAGCTCCACAGGGGGCGGATCCTATAATTCACCCCTCCACTTT
TRBD1 - TRBJ1-3 TRBV30 CAWSTSGTGFSSGNTIYF TGTGCCTGGAGTACTTCCGGGACAGGCTTTTCCTCTGGAAACACCATATATTTT
TRBD1 - TRBJ2-7 TRBV5-4 CASSLDRGRYEQYF TGTGCCAGCAGCTTGGACAGGGGACGCTACGAGCAGTACTTC
- - TRBJ1-2 TRBV4-3 CASSPGGYGYTF TGCGCCAGCAGCCCCGGCGGTTATGGCTACACCTTC
- - TRBJ2-7 TRBV6-6 CASSHPGDRSEQYF TGTGCCAGCAGTCATCCGGGAGATCGGTCCGAGCAGTACTTC
- - TRBJ2-5 TRBV7-7 CASSFSTGSQETQYF TGTGCTAGCAGCTTCTCGACAGGTTCTCAAGAGACCCAGTACTTC
TRBD2 - TRBJ2-5 TRBV5-6 CASSWTSGGAKETQYF TGTGCCAGCAGCTGGACTAGCGGGGGGGCTAAAGAGACCCAGTACTTC
- few TRBJ1-6 TRBV7-2 CASSVGQNSPLHF TGTGCCAGCTCTGTGGGGCAAAATTCACCCCTCCACTTT
TRBD1 - TRBJ2-2 TRBV6-6 CASSLVGQGLTGELFF TGTGCCAGCAGTTTAGTAGGACAGGGGTTAACCGGGGAGCTGTTTTTT
- - TRBJ1-1 TRBV14 CASSQSTRTEAFF TGTGCCAGCAGCCAGTCGACTAGGACTGAAGCTTTCTTT
- - TRBJ1-3 TRBV30 CAWSPRTPGTIYF TGTGCCTGGAGCCCCCGCACCCCCGGCACCATATATTTT
TRBD1 - TRBJ2-6 TRBV4-1 CASSQGVQGAGANVLTF TGCGCCAGCAGCCAAGGCGTACAGGGGGCCGGGGCCAACGTCCTGACTTTC
TRBD1 - TRBJ2-3 TRBV29-1 CSVRGRSGLDTQYF TGCAGCGTGAGGGGGCGGTCGGGGTTGGATACGCAGTATTTT